These 30 T cell receptor beta chains were all obtained from the same sample, sequenced in a study of early T cells in non-severe SARS-CoV-2 infection. TCRdb re-called the 5' RACE reads through MiXCR, storing one row per CDR3 protein. The data contain more than 90,000 distinct CDR3 sequences, approximately 11% of them seen just once; the ten biggest clones take up around 5%. Sequencing was carried out using whole blood. These receptors were obtained from an adult who was a healthcare worker with PCR-confirmed SARS-CoV-2 infection or an uninfected control (not recorded which).

This chain joins TRBV6-6 and TRBJ1-4; 9 bases line up with TRBD1. Unmatched junction bases numbered 6, after V lost 5 bases and J lost 8 bases. Germline CDR1 reads MNHNY; CDR2 reads SVGAGI (reference sequence). This CDR3 contains 14 residues. As DNA, the CDR3 is TGTGCCAGCAGTCCTGGACAGGGGTCGGAAAAACTGTTTTTT. Its translation: CASSPGQGSEKLFF.

The chain has TRBV12-5 and TRBJ1-1; TRBD1 might be the D (6 bases). Germline V lookup: CDR1 LGHNT, CDR2 FRNRAP. This CDR3 contains 14 residues. V lost 7 bases, J lost 4 bases, and 16 bases lay in between. The CDR3 region is CASATRLRGTEAFF. CDR3 in DNA: TGTGCTAGTGCCACGAGACTCAGGGGCACTGAAGCTTTCTTT.

This clonotype occurred many times. This chain connects TRBV19 to TRBJ1-2; no firm D call. Germline loops: CDR1 LNHDA, CDR2 SQIVND (reference sequence). The CDR3 extends over 12 amino acids. V was pared by 5 bases and J by 2 bases, with 6 bases between. This CDR3 reads CASSRINYGYTF. CDR3 DNA sequence: TGTGCCAGTAGTCGGATAAACTATGGCTACACCTTC. The full variable domain, rest sourced from reference TRBV19 and TRBJ1-2, is DGGITQSPKYLFRKEGQNVTLSCEQNLNHDAMYWYRQDPGQGLRLIYYSQIVNDFQKGDIAEGYSVSREKKESFPLTVTSAQKNPTAFYLCASSRINYGYTFGSGTRLTVV.

V gene TRBV4-1 combines with J gene TRBJ2-7, with a tentative D call TRBD2 (5 bases). V was trimmed by 3 bases and J by 3 bases, leaving 18 bases between them. CDR1 is MGHRA and CDR2 is YSYEKL in the germline V gene. This CDR3 spans 16 amino acids. CDR3 nucleotides: TGCGCCAGCAGCCACCTCAGCTCACTAGTGGGCTACGAGCAGTACTTC. This sequence encodes CASSHLSSLVGYEQYF.

This clonotype was seen many times. This chain links TRBV2 with TRBJ2-2; 8 nucleotides line up with TRBD2. The germline gives CDR1 SNHLY, CDR2 FYNNEI. This CDR3 spans 13 amino acids. The V gene end was trimmed by 6 bases and the J gene end by 5 bases; junction bases not matched to a gene: 2. The CDR3 here is CASRLADTGELFF. The CDR3 coding sequence is TGTGCCAGCAGACTAGCGGATACCGGGGAGCTGTTTTTT.

This clonotype has a count of ten or more. The V call is TRBV20-1, the J call TRBJ1-4; maybe TRBD1 (6 bases). The ends were cut back, 6 bases at V and 4 bases at J, with 12 bases in the middle. Germline V gene data show CDR1 as DFQATT and CDR2 as SNEGSKA (reference sequence). The CDR3 is made up of 13 amino acids. Here the CDR3 reads CSALDSDNEKLFF. In DNA, the CDR3 is TGCAGTGCACTGGACAGTGATAATGAAAAACTGTTTTTT.

The V call is TRBV6-6, the J call TRBJ1-2; TRBD1 is a possible D gene (5 bases). Germline V gene sequence: CDR1 MNHNY, CDR2 SVGAGI (reference sequence). V was shortened by 4 bases and J by 2 bases, with 14 bases between the two germline ends. CDR3 size: 15 residues. CDR3 sequence reads: CASSLMGRDNYGYTF. As DNA, the CDR3 is TGTGCCAGCAGTTTGATGGGCAGGGACAACTATGGCTACACCTTC.

There are a few counts of this clonotype. The chain employs TRBV6-1 and TRBJ2-2; D gene uncertain. The CDR3 spans 11 residues. Deletions cut 8 bases from V and 3 bases from J, with 4 bases between. Germline assignment: CDR1 MNHNS and CDR2 SASEGT. In nucleotides, the CDR3 is TGTGCCAGCTCAGACACCGGGGAGCTGTTTTTT. Residues: CASSDTGELFF.

This clonotype has ten or more counts. J is TRBJ2-5 and V is TRBV28; 7 nucleotides line up with TRBD2. This CDR3 spans 15 amino acids. The germline gives CDR1 MDHEN, CDR2 SYDVKM. V lost 3 bases, J lost 2 bases, and 6 bases stayed unmatched. CDR3 region: CASSLPSGGQETQYF. The CDR3 bases are TGTGCCAGCAGTTTGCCCTCCGGGGGGCAAGAGACCCAGTACTTC.

There are many counts of this clonotype. The chain recombines TRBV19 with TRBJ2-5; D gene unclear. V lost 3 bases, J lost 0 bases, and 8 bases lay in between. The CDR3 length is 14 residues. Germline assignment: CDR1 LNHDA and CDR2 SQIVND (reference sequence). This CDR3 reads CASSMYQYQETQYF. The CDR3 nucleotides read TGTGCCAGTAGTATGTACCAGTACCAAGAGACCCAGTACTTC.

The chain is built from TRBV6-5 and TRBJ1-1; perhaps TRBD1 as D (6 bases). Germline V gives CDR1 MNHEY, CDR2 SVGAGI. The CDR3 has 11 amino acids. V lost 7 bases, J lost 5 bases, and 8 bases lay in between. The CDR3 nucleotides read TGTGCCAGCACCGGACAGACTGAAGCTTTCTTT. It is translated as CASTGQTEAFF.

This clonotype was counted only a few times. The rearrangement links TRBV21-1 to TRBJ2-1; TRBD1, as called in the table, went unchecked against the DNA. TRBV21-1 is described as a pseudogene. The CDR3 covers 20 residues. For the CDR3, the DNA is TGTGCCAGCAGCAAAGGGCAGGGACAAGGGACCTATTGGGTCCTCAATGAGCAGTTCTTC. Translating it yields CASSKGQGQGTYWVLNEQFF.

This clonotype has just a few counts. The chain joins TRBV28 to TRBJ2-4; 12 bases fit TRBD1. The CDR3 spans 15 residues. Germline CDR1 MDHEN, CDR2 SYDVKM. Trimming at V came to 6 bases and at J to 7 bases, leaving 7 bases not matched to a gene. The CDR3 sequence: CASSSPGQGANIQYF. CDR3 nucleotide sequence: TGTGCCAGCAGCTCTCCGGGACAGGGGGCGAACATTCAGTACTTC. Full variable domain (rest looked up from reference TRBV28 and TRBJ2-4): DVKVTQSSRYLVKRTGEKVFLECVQDMDHENMFWYRQDPGLGLRLIYFSYDVKMKEKGDIPEGYSVSREKKERFSLILESASTNQTSMYLCASSSPGQGANIQYFGAGTRLSVL.

This clonotype has ten or more counts. The J gene is TRBJ1-5, the V gene TRBV20-1; D call uncertain. CDR3 size: 14 residues. Between the trimmed V and J ends, which lost 0 bases and 1 base, there was a span of 7 bases. CDR1 and CDR2 (germline): DFQATT, SNEGSKA (reference sequence). The CDR3 here is CSARDPGSNQPQHF. The CDR3 DNA sequence: TGCAGTGCTAGAGATCCGGGGAGCAATCAGCCCCAGCATTTT.

This sequence joins TRBV4-1 and TRBJ2-2; D might be TRBD1 (5 bases). The CDR3 totals 15 residues. Looked up from germline, CDR1 is MGHRA and CDR2 is YSYEKL. Trimming left V 6 bases short and J 4 bases short, with 15 bases between. The CDR3: CASSPQEHGTGELFF. The CDR3 coding sequence is TGCGCCAGCAGTCCACAGGAACATGGCACCGGGGAGCTGTTTTTT.

This clonotype was seen more than once but under ten times. The chain links TRBV12-3 or TRBV12-4 to TRBJ1-4; D uncertain. V lost 5 bases and J 0 bases, leaving 7 bases between the germline ends. The CDR3 consists of 14 residues. The CDR3 protein is CASSRFSTNEKLFF. The CDR3 DNA is TGTGCCAGCAGTAGATTCTCAACTAATGAAAAACTGTTTTTT.

This clonotype has just a few counts. The V call is TRBV7-9, the J call TRBJ1-6, with 10 bases matching TRBD1. Germline values: CDR1 SEHNR, CDR2 FQNEAQ (reference sequence). V was clipped by 5 bases and J by 9 bases; unmatched bases: 10. The CDR3 extends over 16 amino acids. CDR3 amino acids: CASSREETGGGSPLHF. In DNA form, the CDR3 reads TGTGCCAGCAGCAGAGAGGAGACAGGGGGCGGTTCACCCCTCCACTTT.

This clonotype was observed a handful of times. The chain recombines TRBV28 with TRBJ2-3; D tentatively fits TRBD1 or TRBD2 (5 bases each). Germline lookup yields CDR1 MDHEN and CDR2 SYDVKM. V was trimmed by 4 bases and J by 3 bases, leaving 23 bases between them. This CDR3 has 18 amino acids. Written as DNA, the CDR3 is TGTGCCAGCAGTTACGGAACTCGGGGCCCACATACAACAGATACGCAGTATTTT. This codes for CASSYGTRGPHTTDTQYF.

This clonotype was seen many times. V and J are TRBV27 and TRBJ1-2; D remains ambiguous. Germline V gene data show CDR1 as MNHEY and CDR2 as SMNVEV (reference sequence). With 3 bases removed from V and 6 bases from J, the gap between germline ends came to 11 bases. The CDR3 runs 13 residues. The CDR3 protein is CASSFRERDGYTF. Written as DNA, the CDR3 is TGTGCCAGCAGTTTCCGGGAGAGGGATGGCTACACCTTC.

This clonotype was detected a few times. V gene TRBV7-3 combines with J gene TRBJ1-1; D gene unclear. The V gene's germline CDR1 is SGHTA and CDR2 FQGTGA. CDR3 length: 14 amino acids. The V gene lost 2 bases and the J gene lost 4 bases, with 11 bases spanning the gap. The CDR3 sequence: CASSLRPNPTEAFF. The CDR3 DNA reads TGTGCCAGCAGCTTACGCCCGAATCCCACTGAAGCTTTCTTT.

In this sample, this clonotype turned up many times. The chain joins TRBV4-1 to TRBJ1-5; D remains ambiguous. Trimming stripped 3 bases from V and 2 bases from J, with 8 bases between. Germline CDR1 is MGHRA and CDR2 is YSYEKL. CDR3 length: 14 residues. This CDR3 reads CASSHGGGNQPQHF. CDR3 nucleotide sequence: TGCGCCAGCAGCCACGGTGGGGGCAATCAGCCCCAGCATTTT.

This clonotype has only a few counts. The V and J genes are TRBV30 and TRBJ2-5; unclear D gene. The CDR3 consists of 13 residues. The V and J ends lost 0 bases and 1 base respectively, with 6 bases between them. Germline V gene data show CDR1 as GTSNPN and CDR2 as SVGIG (reference sequence). The CDR3 loop reads CAWSVVSQETQYF. The CDR3 nucleotides read TGTGCCTGGAGTGTGGTTTCCCAAGAGACCCAGTACTTC.

The chain carries TRBV7-8 and TRBJ2-7; 9 nucleotides match TRBD2. The CDR3 extends over 16 amino acids. Germline V gene sequence: CDR1 SGHVS, CDR2 FQNEAQ. With V trimmed by 2 bases and J by 2 bases, 7 bases remained unmatched. CDR3 loop: CASSLYAGGRPYEQYF. The CDR3 nucleotides are TGTGCCAGCAGCTTATACGCGGGAGGGAGGCCCTACGAGCAGTACTTC.

The rearrangement joins TRBV4-1 to TRBJ2-7, with D possibly being TRBD2 (6 bases). The CDR3 is made up of 14 amino acids. The germline V gene has CDR1 MGHRA and CDR2 YSYEKL. V dropped 1 base and J dropped 1 base, with 8 bases sitting between them. The CDR3 reads CASSQGRVSYEQYF. CDR3 coding DNA: TGCGCCAGCAGCCAAGGGAGGGTTTCCTACGAGCAGTACTTC.

This chain connects TRBV19 to TRBJ2-2; D could derive from TRBD1 or TRBD2 (6 bases each). Trimming cost V 9 bases and J 2 bases, with 16 bases left between them. Per the germline V gene, CDR1 is LNHDA and CDR2 is SQIVND (reference sequence). CDR3 length equals 15 residues. CDR3 bases: TGTGCCAGCGCCAGAGGGGGGACCAACACCGGGGAGCTGTTTTTT. Encoded protein: CASARGGTNTGELFF. The whole variable domain, remainder taken from reference TRBV19 and TRBJ2-2, is DGGITQSPKYLFRKEGQNVTLSCEQNLNHDAMYWYRQDPGQGLRLIYYSQIVNDFQKGDIAEGYSVSREKKESFPLTVTSAQKNPTAFYLCASARGGTNTGELFFGEGSRLTVL.

The chain carries TRBV5-4 and TRBJ1-2; 7 bases match TRBD1. The CDR3 runs 14 residues. Trimming removed 3 bases from V and 1 base from J; junction bases left unmatched: 3. Germline V gives CDR1 SGHNT, CDR2 YYREEE (reference sequence). The DNA for the CDR3 is TGTGCCAGCAGCTCGGGGACAGTTAACTATGGCTACACCTTC. Its translation: CASSSGTVNYGYTF. The whole variable domain, filled in from reference TRBV5-4 and TRBJ1-2, reads ETGVTQSPTHLIKTRGQQVTLRCSSQSGHNTVSWYQQALGQGPQFIFQYYREEENGRGNFPPRFSGLQFPNYSSELNVNALELDDSALYLCASSSGTVNYGYTFGSGTRLTVV.

For this clonotype: This may stem from a read error, because a much larger clone lies one nucleotide away. This chain links TRBV2 with TRBJ2-7; D possibly corresponds to TRBD1 (6 bases). The germline gives CDR1 SNHLY, CDR2 FYNNEI. The ends were cut back, 9 bases at V and 2 bases at J, with 11 bases in the middle. This CDR3 has 12 residues. DNA of the CDR3: TGTGCCAGTACAGGGATTCCCTACGAGCAGTACTTC. Amino acid sequence: CASTGIPYEQYF.

The chain combines TRBV20-1 with TRBJ2-1, with D unclear. V dropped 6 bases and J dropped 5 bases, with 8 bases sitting between them. CDR1 and CDR2 from the germline V gene are DFQATT and SNEGSKA (reference sequence). CDR3 length equals 11 residues. CDR3: CSAPTHNEQFF. CDR3 nucleotide sequence: TGCAGTGCCCCCACCCACAATGAGCAGTTCTTC.

V usage is TRBV20-1 and J usage is TRBJ2-3, with TRBD2 identical over 13 bases. The CDR3 sequence is 15 residues long. The germline CDR1 and CDR2 sequences are DFQATT and SNEGSKA (reference sequence). V trimming: 5 bases; J trimming: 5 bases; junction bases outside the gene matches: 7. CDR3 region: CSAHPGLAGKDTQYF. In DNA form, the CDR3 reads TGCAGTGCTCATCCGGGACTAGCGGGAAAAGATACGCAGTATTTT.

V usage is TRBV29-1 and J usage is TRBJ1-1, with D uncertain. The V end was cut by 4 bases, the J end by 2 bases, with 5 bases between. The CDR3 runs 11 residues. The germline V gene has CDR1 SQVTM and CDR2 ANQGSEA. The CDR3 spells CSVVGNTEAFF. As DNA, the CDR3 is TGCAGCGTTGTAGGCAACACTGAAGCTTTCTTT.